This record concerns one T cell receptor (beta chain) sequence. The CDR3 covers 12 residues. The V end was cut by 0 bases, the J end by 9 bases, with 6 bases between. In germline, CDR1 is MNHEY, CDR2 SVGAGI. This specimen belongs to a study of CD8+ T cells in alopecia areata. Sampling of alopecia areata patients yielded lesional scalp punch biopsies as well as peripheral blood. Sorting from PBMCs produced CD4+ and CD8+ T cells. Reverse transcribed after extraction, RNA yielded cDNA as the sequencing template. Only in-frame clones appear in the TCRdb table, and some are missing; sequencing was by immunoSEQ multiplex PCR. This sample has more than 95,000 clones, with about 51% found just once.

The genes are TRBV6-5 and TRBJ2-1; D is uncertain. This receptor was obtained from a human donor with alopecia areata. What was sequenced was NKG2D-low CD8+ T cells sorted from blood. Here the CDR3 DNA reads TGTGCCAGCAGTTACTCGGGTAGTGAGCAGTTCTTC. It codes for CASSYSGSEQFF.